Each of the 22 T cell receptor beta chains below was sequenced from the same sample in a study of cytomegalovirus exposure and HLA in healthy donors. The PCR ran on 60 Vbeta and 13 Jbeta primers. TCRdb keeps only in-frame clones here, not all; method: immunoSEQ multiplex PCR. The record lists 35,000 to 45,000 clones, of which the ten most abundant hold 4%. Sequenced material: PBMCs. All receptors derive from a male donor in good health and CMV-seronegative.

This chain connects TRBV10-3 to TRBJ1-5; D uncertain. Per germline, CDR1 ENHRY and CDR2 SYGVKD. This CDR3 region has 14 residues. V was pared by 4 bases and J by 2 bases, with 9 bases between. The chain's CDR3 is CAISGVGGNQPQHF. As DNA, the CDR3 is TGTGCCATCAGTGGCGTCGGGGGCAATCAGCCCCAGCATTTT.

The chain carries TRBV6-6 and TRBJ2-5; TRBD1 might be the D (6 bases). The V and J ends lost 0 bases and 5 bases respectively, with 13 bases between them. Germline assignment: CDR1 MNHNY and CDR2 SVGAGI (reference sequence). The CDR3 is 15 residues long. This chain's CDR3 is CASSYSDRLRETQYF. In DNA form, the CDR3 reads TGTGCCAGCAGTTACTCAGACAGGCTTCGGGAGACCCAGTACTTC.

The chain combines TRBV4-1 with TRBJ1-1; D is unclear. Trimming shortened V by 1 base and J by 4 bases, and 13 bases separated the two germline ends. Germline values: CDR1 MGHRA, CDR2 YSYEKL. The CDR3 covers 15 residues. The DNA for the CDR3 is TGCGCCAGCAGCCAAGTGTATGAGGCGGGCACTGAAGCTTTCTTT. Protein: CASSQVYEAGTEAFF.

In regard to this clone: In the same sample, other DNA sequences code for this CDR3. The CDR3 DNA sequence: TGTGCCAGCAGCTCCGGGCTAGCGGGGGGAGAGACCCAGTACTTC. Translating gives CASSSGLAGGETQYF. V usage is TRBV7-2 and J usage is TRBJ2-5; 11 nucleotides agree with TRBD2. This CDR3 is 15 amino acids long. Per the germline V gene, CDR1 is SGHTA and CDR2 is FQGNSA. Trimming removed 4 bases from V and 4 bases from J; junction bases left unmatched: 5.

J is TRBJ1-1 and V is TRBV19, with no clear D. This CDR3 region has 13 residues. In germline, CDR1 is LNHDA, CDR2 SQIVND (reference sequence). The ends were cut back, 6 bases at V and 2 bases at J, with 10 bases in the middle. CDR3 sequence reads: CASRMSGNTEAFF. In DNA form, the CDR3 reads TGTGCCAGTAGGATGAGTGGTAACACTGAAGCTTTCTTT.

This chain links TRBV2 with TRBJ2-1; possibly TRBD1 for D (5 bases). Trimming left V 6 bases short and J 8 bases short, with 14 bases between. Per the germline V gene, CDR1 is SNHLY and CDR2 is FYNNEI. CDR3 length equals 13 residues. The CDR3 nucleotides are TGTGCCAGCAGAATGACAGCAGGGTATGAGCAGTTCTTC. It encodes CASRMTAGYEQFF.

CDR3 region: CASRGGFSSYEQYF. DNA of the CDR3: TGCGCCAGCCGAGGGGGCTTCAGCTCCTACGAGCAGTACTTC. The J gene is TRBJ2-7, the V gene TRBV5-1; 7 bases map to TRBD1. V lost 7 bases, J lost 0 bases, and 7 bases stayed unmatched. Germline V lookup: CDR1 SGHRS, CDR2 YFSETQ. This CDR3 is 14 amino acids long. The variable domain in full, completed from reference TRBV5-1 and TRBJ2-7, reads KAGVTQTPRYLIKTRGQQVTLSCSPISGHRSVSWYQQTPGQGLQFLFEYFSETQRNKGNFPGRFSGRQFSNSRSEMNVSTLELGDSALYLCASRGGFSSYEQYFGPGTRLTVT.

The chain has TRBV15 and TRBJ1-2; a weak D match, TRBD1 (6 bases). This CDR3 is 15 amino acids long. Germline V gene lookup returns CDR1 LNHNV and CDR2 YYDKDF (reference sequence). Trimming removed 3 bases at V and 8 bases at J, with 19 bases between. CDR3 bases: TGTGCCACCAGCAGGAGGACAGCCTTAGACGGGGGCTACACCTTC. This encodes CATSRRTALDGGYTF.

V and J are TRBV5-8 and TRBJ1-5; D gene unclear. The V gene lost 3 bases and the J gene lost 4 bases, with 8 bases spanning the gap. The CDR3 is made up of 13 amino acids. The germline V gene encodes CDR1 SGHTS and CDR2 YDEGEE. The CDR3 DNA is TGTGCCAGCAGCTCGCTACTAAATCAGCCCCAGCATTTT. It is translated as CASSSLLNQPQHF.

The CDR3 DNA reads TGTGCCAGCTCACCGCAGGGGAGAGGGCTGTTTTTT. Protein: CASSPQGRGLFF. This chain links TRBV18 with TRBJ2-2; D is possibly TRBD1 (6 bases). The CDR3 is 12 residues long. V was trimmed by 3 bases and J by 13 bases, leaving 12 bases between them. Per germline, CDR1 KGHSH and CDR2 LQKENI.

The gene calls are TRBV2 and TRBJ1-1; D remains ambiguous. The germline CDR1 and CDR2 sequences are SNHLY and FYNNEI. Trimming cost V 7 bases and J 0 bases, with 9 bases left between them. The CDR3 loop spans 13 amino acids. The CDR3 bases are TGTGCCAGCAATCACAACCTGAACACTGAAGCTTTCTTT. Translation: CASNHNLNTEAFF.

The CDR3 region is CASSLNPRTGREDTQYF. The CDR3 nucleotides read TGTGCCAGCAGTTTAAATCCTAGGACAGGTCGCGAAGATACGCAGTATTTT. V gene TRBV27 combines with J gene TRBJ2-3; 7 bases match TRBD1. Germline assignment: CDR1 MNHEY and CDR2 SMNVEV (reference sequence). The trim removed 2 bases at V and 5 bases at J, leaving 13 bases unmatched. The CDR3 sequence is 17 residues long.

About this clone itself: Likely a read error: the CDR3 ends without its conserved phenylalanine or tryptophan. It is unclear where the CDR3 begins or ends on the DNA, so no DNA is shown, and the CDR3 is as TCRdb lists it. The chain links TRBV7-9 to TRBJ1-2. The CDR3 totals 12 residues, both ends included. Germline assignment: CDR1 SEHNR and CDR2 FQNEAQ (reference sequence). The CDR3 sequence: CASSLVLGLNFG.

The chain uses TRBV7-8 and TRBJ2-7; D possibly corresponds to TRBD2 (6 bases). Deletions cut 6 bases from V and 0 bases from J, with 15 bases between. The CDR3 is 15 residues long. Germline V gene sequence: CDR1 SGHVS, CDR2 FQNEAQ. CDR3 DNA sequence: TGTGCCAGCAGTCTTAGGGAGGCACTCTCCTACGAGCAGTACTTC. This sequence encodes CASSLREALSYEQYF.

The rearrangement joins TRBV19 to TRBJ2-6; D gene uncertain. V was clipped by 2 bases and J by 0 bases, with 8 bases between them. The germline V gene encodes CDR1 LNHDA and CDR2 SQIVND (reference sequence). The CDR3 covers 16 residues. CDR3 DNA sequence: TGTGCCAGTAGTATACAGGTTTACTCTGGGGCCAACGTCCTGACTTTC. Translated: CASSIQVYSGANVLTF.

The V and J genes are TRBV18 and TRBJ1-6; D unresolved. The CDR3 covers 14 residues. Germline CDR1 reads KGHSH; CDR2 reads LQKENI. Between the trimmed V and J ends, which lost 6 bases and 13 bases, there was a span of 19 bases. CDR3 loop: CASSKLEASFPLHF. The CDR3 DNA is TGTGCCAGCTCCAAATTAGAGGCATCTTTCCCCCTCCACTTT.

This rearrangement joins TRBV19 to TRBJ1-5; D is undetermined. The V end lost 4 bases, the J end lost 2 bases, and 12 bases lay between the germline ends. This CDR3 has 15 amino acids. Per the germline V gene, CDR1 is LNHDA and CDR2 is SQIVND (reference sequence). This CDR3 is CASSTSGSGNQPQHF. In nucleotides, the CDR3 is TGTGCCAGTAGTACGTCGGGATCGGGCAATCAGCCCCAGCATTTT.

This chain joins TRBV5-1 and TRBJ2-7, with a possible D match to TRBD1 (6 bases). Trimming took 1 base from V and 4 from J, leaving 12 bases between them. CDR1 and CDR2 (germline): SGHRS, YFSETQ. The CDR3 loop spans 14 amino acids. CDR3 protein: CASSLNRQVYEQYF. CDR3 DNA: TGCGCCAGCAGCTTGAATAGACAGGTTTACGAGCAGTACTTC.

As DNA, the CDR3 is TGCAGCGTCTCTGAGCGATCACCCGGTTCACCCCTCCACTTT. Amino acid sequence: CSVSERSPGSPLHF. The chain has TRBV29-1 and TRBJ1-6; D gene uncertain. CDR1 SQVTM and CDR2 ANQGSEA come from the germline V gene. The germline V and J ends were trimmed by 6 bases and 9 bases, with 18 bases remaining between them. The CDR3 contains 14 residues.

The chain uses TRBV5-1 and TRBJ1-2; D ambiguous. The CDR3 spans 16 residues. Germline assignment: CDR1 SGHRS and CDR2 YFSETQ. Between the trimmed V and J ends, which lost 0 bases and 0 bases, there was a span of 12 bases. In DNA form, the CDR3 reads TGCGCCAGCAGCTTGGATTCGGGGAGGGCTAACTATGGCTACACCTTC. It translates to CASSLDSGRANYGYTF.

The chain has TRBV14 and TRBJ2-3; D not certain. V lost 1 base, J lost 5 bases, and 7 bases lay in between. Per the germline V gene, CDR1 is SGHDN and CDR2 is FVKESK. CDR3 size: 13 residues. The CDR3 DNA reads as TGTGCCAGCAGCCAAGTGGGCGTAGATACGCAGTATTTT. Translation: CASSQVGVDTQYF. Full variable domain (rest looked up from reference TRBV14 and TRBJ2-3): EAGVTQFPSHSVIEKGQTVTLRCDPISGHDNLYWYRRVMGKEIKFLLHFVKESKQDESGMPNNRFLAERTGGTYSTLKVQPAELEDSGVYFCASSQVGVDTQYFGPGTRLTVL.

The J gene is TRBJ2-1, the V gene TRBV15; TRBD1 is a possible D gene (6 bases). Germline assignment: CDR1 LNHNV and CDR2 YYDKDF (reference sequence). The CDR3 length is 15 residues. Trimming left V 1 base short and J 8 bases short, with 15 bases between. The DNA of the CDR3 is TGTGCCACCAGCAGAGCAGGGGCGCAGGGTGATGAGCAGTTCTTC. Residues: CATSRAGAQGDEQFF.